This T cell receptor beta chain originates from a study of blood T cells in healthy people across ages. Study results and limitations: When one million T cells were used, diversity estimates were thought to be underestimates.

Aged roughly 6 to 95, donors were systemically healthy Caucasians from Russia. Primed by a sample-barcoded 5' primer and a J-beta primer mix, a second PCR proceeded for 7 to 11 cycles. TCRdb re-called the 5' RACE reads through MiXCR, storing one row per CDR3 protein. The repertoire consists of some 1.7 million distinct CDR3 sequences, with approximately 30% occurring once and the leading ten covering over 7%. Germline V gene sequence: CDR1 SQVTM, CDR2 ANQGSEA. V was trimmed by 7 bases and J by 2 bases, leaving 8 bases between them. The CDR3 runs to 12 residues. This clonotype was detected only a few times. What it recognizes is unknown.

This TCR came from a woman in her 30s in good health. Sequencing was done on a sample of blood. The J gene is TRBJ2-2, the V gene TRBV29-1, with unresolved D. CDR3 amino acids: CSATRNTGELFF. In nucleotides, the CDR3 is TGCAGCGCCACACGTAACACCGGGGAGCTGTTTTTT.